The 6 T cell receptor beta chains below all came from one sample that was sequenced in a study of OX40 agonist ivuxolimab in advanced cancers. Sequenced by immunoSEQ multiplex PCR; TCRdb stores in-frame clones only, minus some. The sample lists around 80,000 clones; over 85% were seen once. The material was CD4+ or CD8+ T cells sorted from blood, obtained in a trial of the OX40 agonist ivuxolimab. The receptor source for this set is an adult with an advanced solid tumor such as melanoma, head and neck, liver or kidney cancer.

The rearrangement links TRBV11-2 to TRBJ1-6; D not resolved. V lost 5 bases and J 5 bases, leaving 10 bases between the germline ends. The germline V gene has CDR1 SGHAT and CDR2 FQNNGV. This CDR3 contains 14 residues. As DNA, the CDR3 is TGTGCCAGCAGCCTAGCGGGGAATAATTCACCCCTCCACTTT. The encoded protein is CASSLAGNNSPLHF.

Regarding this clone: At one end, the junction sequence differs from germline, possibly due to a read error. In DNA form, the CDR3 reads TGTGCTAGCAGTTCGGGACGGTGGGAGACCCAGTACTTC. Encoded protein: CASSSGRWETQYF. The chain couples TRBV7-7 to TRBJ2-5; tentatively, D is TRBD1 or TRBD2 (5 bases each). CDR1 is SSHAT, CDR2 FNYEAQ, per germline (reference sequence). This CDR3 region has 13 residues.

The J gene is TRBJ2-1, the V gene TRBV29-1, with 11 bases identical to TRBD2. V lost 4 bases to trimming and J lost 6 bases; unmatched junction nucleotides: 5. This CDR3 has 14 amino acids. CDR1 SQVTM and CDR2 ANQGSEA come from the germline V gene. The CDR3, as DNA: TGCAGCGTTGCGACTAGCGGGATGGGCAATGAGCAGTTCTTC. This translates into CSVATSGMGNEQFF.

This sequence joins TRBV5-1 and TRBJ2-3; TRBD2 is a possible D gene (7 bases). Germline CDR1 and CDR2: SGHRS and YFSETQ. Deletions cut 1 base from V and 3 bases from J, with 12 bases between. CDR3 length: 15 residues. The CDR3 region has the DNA TGCGCCAGCAGCTTGTATCGGGGGGCGACAGATACGCAGTATTTT. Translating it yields CASSLYRGATDTQYF.

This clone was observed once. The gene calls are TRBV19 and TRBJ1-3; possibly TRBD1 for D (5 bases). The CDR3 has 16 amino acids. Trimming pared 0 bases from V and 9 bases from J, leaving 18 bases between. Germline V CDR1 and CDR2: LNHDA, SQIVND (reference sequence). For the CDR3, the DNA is TGTGCCAGTAGTATAGAGACAGCCGATATCGGTGCCACCATATATTTT. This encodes CASSIETADIGATIYF.

The CDR3 protein is CASSPGSGTEAFF. The CDR3 DNA reads as TGTGCCAGCAGCCCGGGGAGTGGCACTGAAGCTTTCTTT. The V call is TRBV5-4, the J call TRBJ1-1; no clear D gene. Germline loops: CDR1 SGHNT, CDR2 YYREEE (reference sequence). This CDR3 region has 13 residues. V lost 4 bases and J 4 bases, leaving 11 bases between the germline ends.